This TCR beta chain was sequenced for a study of T cell responses to AZD1222 COVID-19 vaccine. TCRdb keeps only in-frame clones here, not all; method: immunoSEQ multiplex PCR. Among under 60,000 clones listed, about 86% were seen once. Study results and limitations: CD4 TCRs linked to vaccination spanned spike, dominating at 160-218 and 743-854.

With regard to this clone: Its target is unknown.

CDR1 WNHNN and CDR2 SYGVQD come from the germline V gene (reference sequence). Trimming pared 2 bases from V and 6 bases from J, leaving 14 bases between. The CDR3 sequence is 15 residues long. Sequencing used peripheral blood, obtained on day 0 of AZD1222 vaccination. The chain recombines TRBV10-1 with TRBJ2-4; the D gene could be TRBD1 or TRBD2 (5 bases each). The sequence came from an adult in good health. The CDR3 coding sequence is TGCGCCAGCAGTGAGGGGGGAACGGGTGGAAACATTCAGTACTTC. It translates to CASSEGGTGGNIQYF.